This T cell receptor (beta chain) was profiled in a study of human T cells and chemical hapten exposure. Study-wide context: The sensitizing agent was 2% DPC, placed on around 2 cm by around 2 cm of upper inner arm skin. Small differences in pooled library volume mainly drove the variation in TCR yields per sample.

The time point is: patch test 1, 2 weeks after DPC sensitization. Treatment specified: therapeutic diphenylcyclopropenone sensitization with weekly scalp DPC. A single record per CDR3 protein comes from TCRdb applying MiXCR to the RACE reads. Of nearly 350,000 distinct CDR3 sequences listed, around 7% are singletons. The germline V and J ends were trimmed by 1 base and 10 bases, with 8 bases remaining between them. CDR3 length: 12 amino acids. V gene TRBV12-3 or TRBV12-4 combines with J gene TRBJ2-1; D is undetermined. Sequencing used whole blood, obtained in connection with sensitization to the hapten diphenylcyclopropenone (DPC). The receptor's source is a woman aged 18-35 years with alopecia areata. Some clones in this sample may be carry-over from other donors' samples. For the CDR3, the DNA is TGTGCCAGCAGTTTAGGGTCACGGGAGCAGTTCTTC. Its protein product is CASSLGSREQFF.